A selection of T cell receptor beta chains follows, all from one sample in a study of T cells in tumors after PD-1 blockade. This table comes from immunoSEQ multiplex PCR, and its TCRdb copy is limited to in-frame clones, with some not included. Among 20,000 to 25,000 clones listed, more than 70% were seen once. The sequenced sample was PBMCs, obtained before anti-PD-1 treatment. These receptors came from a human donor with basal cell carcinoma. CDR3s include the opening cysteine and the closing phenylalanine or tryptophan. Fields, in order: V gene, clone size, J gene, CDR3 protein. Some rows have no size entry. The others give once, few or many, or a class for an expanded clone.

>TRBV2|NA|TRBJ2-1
CASSDSGLARDEQFF
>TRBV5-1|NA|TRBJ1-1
CASSLGSQGALNTEAFF
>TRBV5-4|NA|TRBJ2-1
CASSLGVQSYNEQFF
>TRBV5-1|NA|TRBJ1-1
CASSFRTGGESTEAFF
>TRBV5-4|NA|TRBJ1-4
CASSFRGGEEKLFF
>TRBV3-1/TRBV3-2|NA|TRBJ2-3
CASSPAGENADTQYF
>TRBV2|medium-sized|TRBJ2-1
CASCYGGAREGSSYNEQFF
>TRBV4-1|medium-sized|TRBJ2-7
CASSLPRTGESYEQYF
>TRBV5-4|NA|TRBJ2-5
CASSLGLAGQETQYF
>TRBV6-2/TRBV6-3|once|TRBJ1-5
CASSYAGDSNQPQHF
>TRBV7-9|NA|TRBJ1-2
CASSLAGQGPQDYGYTF
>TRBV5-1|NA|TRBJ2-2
CASSFGEGATGELFF
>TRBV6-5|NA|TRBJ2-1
CASSTGTTSNNEQFF
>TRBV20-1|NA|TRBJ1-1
CSASQPPGRAFF
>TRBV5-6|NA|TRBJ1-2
CASSSVLLQGARGYGYTF
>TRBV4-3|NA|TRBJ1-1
CASSQDLGAMNTEAFF
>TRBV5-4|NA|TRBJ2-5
CASSSGTSGRGQETQYF
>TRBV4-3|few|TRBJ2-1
CASSHSRSVDEDEQFF